Listed below are T cell receptor beta chains from one sample, sequenced in a study of cytomegalovirus exposure and HLA in healthy donors. Generated by immunoSEQ multiplex PCR, the TCRdb table keeps only in-frame clones and is missing some. The sample has roughly 200,000 clones; over 70% are singletons. The sequenced sample consisted of PBMCs. These receptors came from a man aged 35-49 years in good health and CMV-seronegative. The CDR3 runs from the conserved cysteine through the conserved F or W. D genes are given only for firm matches. Size is stated for part of the rows, as once, few or many counts, or as a class when the clone is expanded.

D gene: -; CDR3 length: 16; clone size: -; J gene: TRBJ1-6; V gene: TRBV9; CDR3 DNA: TGTGCCAGCAGCGTAGATTGGCAGGGAGGTAATTCACCCCTCCACTTT; CDR3 protein: CASSVDWQGGNSPLHF
D gene: TRBD1; CDR3 length: 16; clone size: -; J gene: TRBJ1-1; V gene: TRBV18; CDR3 DNA: TGTGCCAGCTCACCATTGGGACAGGGGATGAACACTGAAGCTTTCTTT; CDR3 protein: CASSPLGQGMNTEAFF
D gene: -; CDR3 length: 14; clone size: -; J gene: TRBJ2-1; V gene: TRBV18; CDR3 DNA: TGTGCCAGCTCACCACCGGGACTTCGAAATGAGCAGTTCTTC; CDR3 protein: CASSPPGLRNEQFF
D gene: TRBD1; CDR3 length: 18; clone size: -; J gene: TRBJ2-7; V gene: TRBV4-3; CDR3 DNA: TGCGCCAGCCTGCCTTACAGCCAAGGGACAGGGAGCTCCTACGAGCAGTACTTC; CDR3 protein: CASLPYSQGTGSSYEQYF
D gene: -; CDR3 length: 16; clone size: -; J gene: TRBJ2-5; V gene: TRBV6-6; CDR3 DNA: TGTGCCAGCAGTTACTCGAACGAGGGATTGCGAGAGACCCAGTACTTC; CDR3 protein: CASSYSNEGLRETQYF
D gene: TRBD2; CDR3 length: 15; clone size: once; J gene: TRBJ2-3; V gene: TRBV29-1; CDR3 DNA: TGCAGCGTCCCAGGGACTAGCGGGGTTAAAGATACGCAGTATTTT; CDR3 protein: CSVPGTSGVKDTQYF
D gene: TRBD1; CDR3 length: 18; clone size: -; J gene: TRBJ1-2; V gene: TRBV9; CDR3 DNA: TGTGCCAGCAGCGTAGGGGTAGGGGACAGGGGTGTGATGAGTGGCTACACCTTC; CDR3 protein: CASSVGVGDRGVMSGYTF
D gene: TRBD1; CDR3 length: 15; clone size: few; J gene: TRBJ2-1; V gene: TRBV7-7; CDR3 DNA: TGTGCCAGCAGCTCACAGGGGGCACCCTACAATGAGCAGTTCTTC; CDR3 protein: CASSSQGAPYNEQFF
D gene: TRBD1; CDR3 length: 15; clone size: once; J gene: TRBJ1-1; V gene: TRBV7-9; CDR3 DNA: TGTGCCAGCAGCTTCGACAGGGGAGCGAACACTGAAGCTTTCTTT; CDR3 protein: CASSFDRGANTEAFF
D gene: TRBD1; CDR3 length: 13; clone size: few; J gene: TRBJ2-7; V gene: TRBV10-3; CDR3 DNA: TGTGCCATAAGATGGGACAGGGGGTACGAGCAGTACTTC; CDR3 protein: CAIRWDRGYEQYF
D gene: -; CDR3 length: 17; clone size: -; J gene: TRBJ2-2; V gene: TRBV7-6; CDR3 DNA: TGTGCCAGCAGCTTAGGGGTTGGAGCAATGAACACCGGGGAGCTGTTTTTT; CDR3 protein: CASSLGVGAMNTGELFF
D gene: TRBD2; CDR3 length: 17; clone size: -; J gene: TRBJ2-2; V gene: TRBV30; CDR3 DNA: TGTGCCTGGAAGCGATTGTGGGCGGGAGGGCCTACAGGGGAGCTGTTTTTT; CDR3 protein: CAWKRLWAGGPTGELFF
D gene: -; CDR3 length: 13; clone size: -; J gene: TRBJ2-5; V gene: TRBV11-2; CDR3 DNA: TGTGCCAGCAGCTCTCAGGGTGTGGAGACCCAGTACTTC; CDR3 protein: CASSSQGVETQYF
D gene: -; CDR3 length: 14; clone size: once; J gene: TRBJ1-1; V gene: TRBV10-3; CDR3 DNA: TGTGCCATCAGTGAGTCTCAGGGAAGAACTGAAGCTTTCTTT; CDR3 protein: CAISESQGRTEAFF
D gene: TRBD2; CDR3 length: 13; clone size: -; J gene: TRBJ2-5; V gene: TRBV10-3; CDR3 DNA: TGTGCCGTAGGACTAGGGGCGGGACAGACCCAGTACTTC; CDR3 protein: CAVGLGAGQTQYF
D gene: TRBD2; CDR3 length: 15; clone size: once; J gene: TRBJ2-7; V gene: TRBV18; CDR3 DNA: TGTGCCAGCTCACCACCGGCGGGGGGGACCTACGAGCAGTACTTC; CDR3 protein: CASSPPAGGTYEQYF
D gene: TRBD1; CDR3 length: 13; clone size: few; J gene: TRBJ1-1; V gene: TRBV5-8; CDR3 DNA: TGTGCCAGCAGAAAATCAGGGGGCACTGAAGCTTTCTTT; CDR3 protein: CASRKSGGTEAFF
D gene: -; CDR3 length: 15; clone size: -; J gene: TRBJ2-2; V gene: TRBV5-4; CDR3 DNA: TGTGCCAGCAGCTTCTCCAGGGGAGGGACCGGGGAGCTGTTTTTT; CDR3 protein: CASSFSRGGTGELFF
D gene: -; CDR3 length: 16; clone size: -; J gene: TRBJ2-3; V gene: TRBV18; CDR3 DNA: TGTGCCAGCTCGCCGTTCAGACTAGACAGCACAGATACGCAGTATTTT; CDR3 protein: CASSPFRLDSTDTQYF
D gene: TRBD1; CDR3 length: 15; clone size: -; J gene: TRBJ1-1; V gene: TRBV5-4; CDR3 DNA: TGTGCCAGCAGCCTCGGGGGACAGACAGACACTGAAGCTTTCTTT; CDR3 protein: CASSLGGQTDTEAFF
D gene: TRBD2; CDR3 length: 16; clone size: -; J gene: TRBJ2-1; V gene: TRBV7-2; CDR3 DNA: TGTGCCAGCAGCACCCGGGGACTAGCGCAATACAATGAGCAGTTCTTC; CDR3 protein: CASSTRGLAQYNEQFF
D gene: TRBD1; CDR3 length: 17; clone size: -; J gene: TRBJ2-3; V gene: TRBV10-3; CDR3 DNA: TGTGCCATCAGTGAGTCAGGGCCGGGACAGCCCACAGATACGCAGTATTTT; CDR3 protein: CAISESGPGQPTDTQYF
D gene: -; CDR3 length: 14; clone size: once; J gene: TRBJ2-7; V gene: TRBV7-2; CDR3 DNA: TGTGCCAGCAGTCTTCGACAGAACTCCTACGAGCAGTACTTC; CDR3 protein: CASSLRQNSYEQYF
D gene: TRBD2; CDR3 length: 15; clone size: once; J gene: TRBJ2-5; V gene: TRBV7-2; CDR3 DNA: TGTGCCAGCAGCTCCCCGCGGGGAGGGTCAGAGACCCAGTACTTC; CDR3 protein: CASSSPRGGSETQYF
D gene: -; CDR3 length: 14; clone size: -; J gene: TRBJ1-5; V gene: TRBV7-2; CDR3 DNA: TGTGCCAGCAGCAGCCGGGGGGCGGATCAGCCCCAGCATTTT; CDR3 protein: CASSSRGADQPQHF
D gene: TRBD2; CDR3 length: 16; clone size: -; J gene: TRBJ2-6; V gene: TRBV27; CDR3 DNA: TGTGCCAGCAGTGCCGGACGGGGGGGAGGGGCCAACGTCCTGACTTTC; CDR3 protein: CASSAGRGGGANVLTF
D gene: TRBD1; CDR3 length: 15; clone size: -; J gene: TRBJ2-7; V gene: TRBV19; CDR3 DNA: TGTGCCAGTAGTACCTCCGGGACAGGGTATCACGAGCAGTACTTC; CDR3 protein: CASSTSGTGYHEQYF
D gene: -; CDR3 length: 15; clone size: -; J gene: TRBJ2-1; V gene: TRBV6-4; CDR3 DNA: TGTGCCAGCAGTGACTCTGAGACAGGATACAATGAGCAGTTCTTC; CDR3 protein: CASSDSETGYNEQFF
D gene: -; CDR3 length: 12; clone size: -; J gene: TRBJ1-2; V gene: TRBV6-1; CDR3 DNA: TGTGCCAGCAGGCCGGGAAGGAGAGGCTACACCTTC; CDR3 protein: CASRPGRRGYTF
D gene: TRBD2; CDR3 length: 16; clone size: -; J gene: TRBJ2-1; V gene: TRBV9; CDR3 DNA: TGTGCCAGCAGCGTGACGGGACTAGCGGGGCTAAATGAGCAGTTCTTC; CDR3 protein: CASSVTGLAGLNEQFF
D gene: -; CDR3 length: 14; clone size: -; J gene: TRBJ1-1; V gene: TRBV29-1; CDR3 DNA: TGCAGCGTTGAAGAGGGGGGGATGAACACTGAAGCTTTCTTT; CDR3 protein: CSVEEGGMNTEAFF
D gene: TRBD1; CDR3 length: 18; clone size: -; J gene: TRBJ2-2; V gene: TRBV7-3; CDR3 DNA: TGTGCCAGCAGCTCCCTCTCATTCCGGACAGGGCACACCGGGGAGCTGTTTTTT; CDR3 protein: CASSSLSFRTGHTGELFF
D gene: TRBD2; CDR3 length: 15; clone size: once; J gene: TRBJ2-3; V gene: TRBV7-9; CDR3 DNA: TGTGCCAGCAGCTTTGGACTAGCGGGGGGACAGACGCAGTATTTT; CDR3 protein: CASSFGLAGGQTQYF
D gene: TRBD2; CDR3 length: 16; clone size: -; J gene: TRBJ2-3; V gene: TRBV11-3; CDR3 DNA: TGTGCCAGCAGCGTGGGACTAGCGGAAGCGGTAGATACGCAGTATTTT; CDR3 protein: CASSVGLAEAVDTQYF
D gene: TRBD1; CDR3 length: 16; clone size: -; J gene: TRBJ2-2; V gene: TRBV7-3; CDR3 DNA: TGTGCCAGCAGCCCCCGACAGGGCCCCTCATCTGAAGAGCTGTTTTTT; CDR3 protein: CASSPRQGPSSEELFF
D gene: TRBD1; CDR3 length: 14; clone size: few; J gene: TRBJ1-1; V gene: TRBV19; CDR3 DNA: TGTGCCAGTAGTTTGGGACAGTTGAACACTGAAGCTTTCTTT; CDR3 protein: CASSLGQLNTEAFF
D gene: -; CDR3 length: 15; clone size: -; J gene: TRBJ1-1; V gene: TRBV21-1; CDR3 DNA: TGTGCCAGCAGCCCCCACGACAGGGTCGTTCCTGAAGCTTTCTTT; CDR3 protein: CASSPHDRVVPEAFF
D gene: TRBD2; CDR3 length: 17; clone size: -; J gene: TRBJ2-3; V gene: TRBV7-2; CDR3 DNA: TGTGCCAGCAGCTTATCCAGCGGGGGGATTCTCACAGATACGCAGTATTTT; CDR3 protein: CASSLSSGGILTDTQYF
D gene: TRBD2; CDR3 length: 19; clone size: -; J gene: TRBJ2-3; V gene: TRBV5-4; CDR3 DNA: TGTGCCAGCAGCTCAGGACTAGCGGGAGGCAGAGTTCCCGCAGATACGCAGTATTTT; CDR3 protein: CASSSGLAGGRVPADTQYF
D gene: TRBD1; CDR3 length: 11; clone size: -; J gene: TRBJ2-7; V gene: TRBV28; CDR3 DNA: TGTGCCAGCAGTAACGCCGGACAGGGAGTCTTC; CDR3 protein: CASSNAGQGVF
D gene: -; CDR3 length: 14; clone size: -; J gene: TRBJ1-5; V gene: TRBV27; CDR3 DNA: TGTGCCAGCAAGGAGGTCCTGGGGAATCAGCCCCAGCATTTT; CDR3 protein: CASKEVLGNQPQHF
D gene: TRBD1; CDR3 length: 14; clone size: -; J gene: TRBJ1-2; V gene: TRBV11-3; CDR3 DNA: TGTGCCAGCAGCTCGGGACAGATTAACTATGGCTACACCTTC; CDR3 protein: CASSSGQINYGYTF
D gene: -; CDR3 length: 16; clone size: -; J gene: TRBJ1-1; V gene: TRBV7-9; CDR3 DNA: TGTGCCAGCAGCTTAGCCCAGGGTTATGGGAACACTGAAGCTTTCTTT; CDR3 protein: CASSLAQGYGNTEAFF
D gene: -; CDR3 length: 16; clone size: -; J gene: TRBJ1-5; V gene: TRBV19; CDR3 DNA: TGTGCCAGTAGTGCTGATCAGGGCTATAGCAATCAGCCCCAGCATTTT; CDR3 protein: CASSADQGYSNQPQHF